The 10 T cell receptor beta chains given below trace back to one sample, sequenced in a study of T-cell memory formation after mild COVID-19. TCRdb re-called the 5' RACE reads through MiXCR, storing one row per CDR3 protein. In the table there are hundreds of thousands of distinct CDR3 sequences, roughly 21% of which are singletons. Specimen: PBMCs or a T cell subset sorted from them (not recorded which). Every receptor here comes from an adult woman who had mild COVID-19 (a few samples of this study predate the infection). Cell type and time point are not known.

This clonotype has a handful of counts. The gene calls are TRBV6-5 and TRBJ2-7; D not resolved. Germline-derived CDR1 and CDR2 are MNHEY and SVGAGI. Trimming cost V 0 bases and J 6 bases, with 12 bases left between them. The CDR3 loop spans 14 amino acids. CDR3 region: CASSYSSSVGEQYF. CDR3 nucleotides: TGTGCCAGCAGTTACTCGAGCAGTGTGGGCGAGCAGTACTTC.

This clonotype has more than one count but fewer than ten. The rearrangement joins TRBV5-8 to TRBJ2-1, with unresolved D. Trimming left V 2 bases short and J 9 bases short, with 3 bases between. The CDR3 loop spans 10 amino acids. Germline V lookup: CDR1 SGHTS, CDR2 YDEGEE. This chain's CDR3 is CASSFVEQFF. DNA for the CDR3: TGTGCCAGCAGCTTTGTTGAGCAGTTCTTC.

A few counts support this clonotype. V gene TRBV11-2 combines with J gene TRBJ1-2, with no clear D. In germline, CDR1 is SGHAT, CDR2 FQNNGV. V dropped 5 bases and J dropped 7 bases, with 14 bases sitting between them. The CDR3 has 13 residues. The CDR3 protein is CASSPTVEVGYTF. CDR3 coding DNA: TGTGCCAGCAGCCCCACGGTTGAGGTTGGCTACACCTTC.

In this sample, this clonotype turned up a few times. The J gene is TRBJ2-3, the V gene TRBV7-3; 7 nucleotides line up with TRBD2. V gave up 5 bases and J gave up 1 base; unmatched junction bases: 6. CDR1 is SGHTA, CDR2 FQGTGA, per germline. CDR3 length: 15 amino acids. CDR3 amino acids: CASSTTSVGTDTQYF. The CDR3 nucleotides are TGTGCCAGCAGCACAACTAGCGTCGGCACAGATACGCAGTATTTT.

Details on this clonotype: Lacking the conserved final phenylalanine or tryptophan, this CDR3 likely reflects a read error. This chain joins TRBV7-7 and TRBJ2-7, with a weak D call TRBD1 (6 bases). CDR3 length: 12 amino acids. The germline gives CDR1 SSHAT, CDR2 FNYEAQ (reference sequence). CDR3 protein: CASSSEGGRQYL. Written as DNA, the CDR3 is TGTGCTAGCAGCTCCGAAGGGGGACGACAGTACTTA.

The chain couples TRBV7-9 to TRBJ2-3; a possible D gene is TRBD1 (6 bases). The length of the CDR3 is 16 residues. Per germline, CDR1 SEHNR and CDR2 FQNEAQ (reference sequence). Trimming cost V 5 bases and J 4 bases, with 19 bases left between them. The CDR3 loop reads CASSAHRAGGSDTQYF. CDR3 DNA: TGTGCCAGCAGCGCCCACAGGGCAGGCGGATCAGATACGCAGTATTTT.

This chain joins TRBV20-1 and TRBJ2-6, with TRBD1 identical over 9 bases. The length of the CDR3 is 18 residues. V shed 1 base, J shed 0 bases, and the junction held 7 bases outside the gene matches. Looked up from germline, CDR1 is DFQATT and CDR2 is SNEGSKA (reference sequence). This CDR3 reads CSARVLGQGRSGANVLTF. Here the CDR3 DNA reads TGCAGTGCTAGAGTGTTGGGACAGGGACGCTCTGGGGCCAACGTCCTGACTTTC.

The CDR3 nucleotides read TGTGCCAGCAGCGTCTCAACTAATGAAAAACTGTTTTTT. Encoded protein: CASSVSTNEKLFF. The V and J genes are TRBV11-2 and TRBJ1-4; no definite D call. V lost 5 bases and J 0 bases, leaving 4 bases between the germline ends. CDR1 is SGHAT, CDR2 FQNNGV, per germline. The CDR3 runs 13 residues. Drawing the rest from reference TRBV11-2 and TRBJ1-4, the complete variable domain is EAGVAQSPRYKIIEKRQSVAFWCNPISGHATLYWYQQILGQGPKLLIQFQNNGVVDDSQLPKDRFSAERLKGVDSTLKIQPAKLEDSAVYLCASSVSTNEKLFFGSGTQLSVL.

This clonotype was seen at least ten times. For the CDR3, the DNA is TGTGCCAGCAGTTTATATGGCAGCACCGGGGAGCTGTTTTTT. It is translated as CASSLYGSTGELFF. The chain joins TRBV7-8 to TRBJ2-2; no definite D call. The CDR3 extends over 14 amino acids. Germline lookup yields CDR1 SGHVS and CDR2 FQNEAQ. V was trimmed by 6 bases and J by 4 bases, leaving 12 bases between them. Drawing the rest from reference TRBV7-8 and TRBJ2-2, the complete variable domain is GAGVSQSPRYKVAKRGQDVALRCDPISGHVSLFWYQQALGQGPEFLTYFQNEAQLDKSGLPSDRFFAERPEGSVSTLKIQRTQQEDSAVYLCASSLYGSTGELFFGEGSRLTVL.

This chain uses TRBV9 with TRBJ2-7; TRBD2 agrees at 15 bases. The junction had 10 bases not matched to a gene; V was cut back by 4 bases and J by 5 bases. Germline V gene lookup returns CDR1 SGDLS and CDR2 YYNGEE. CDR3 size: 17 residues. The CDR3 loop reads CASSPSGLAGGRDEQYF. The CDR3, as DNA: TGTGCCAGCAGCCCCTCGGGACTAGCGGGGGGAAGGGACGAGCAGTACTTC.